These 5 T cell receptor beta chains originate from one sample sequenced in a study of blood T cell repertoires in COVID-19. The repertoire was sequenced with immunoSEQ multiplex PCR; TCRdb's copy has only in-frame clones and lacks some. Of 50,000 to 60,000 clones in the sample, around 82% were seen once. Specimen: peripheral blood. These receptors all stem from a woman of 80 years or more with COVID-19, enrolled during active disease.

The J gene is TRBJ2-2, the V gene TRBV3-1 (or the pseudogene TRBV3-2), with D maybe TRBD1 (5 bases). CDR1 is LGHDT, CDR2 YNNKEL, per germline (reference sequence). V was cut by 5 bases and J by 5 bases, with 12 bases left in between. The CDR3 runs to 14 residues. CDR3 residues: CASSTLRGTGELFF. CDR3 DNA sequence: TGTGCCAGCAGCACCTTAAGGGGTACCGGGGAGCTGTTTTTT.

The chain recombines TRBV2 with TRBJ2-3; 14 bases are shared with TRBD2. With 7 bases clipped from V and 4 bases from J, the junction kept 10 bases outside the gene matches. Germline values: CDR1 SNHLY, CDR2 FYNNEI. This CDR3 has 17 amino acids. CDR3 nucleotide sequence: TGTGCCAGCACCAGACTAGCGGGAGGGCCACGGGCAGATACGCAGTATTTT. Its protein is CASTRLAGGPRADTQYF.

The rearrangement joins TRBV7-9 to TRBJ2-7, with TRBD1 matching over 7 bases. The V and J ends lost 4 bases and 2 bases, in that order; junction bases with no gene match: 2. Germline loops: CDR1 SEHNR, CDR2 FQNEAQ (reference sequence). CDR3 length equals 13 residues. CDR3 loop: CASSWDSTYEQYF. CDR3 in DNA: TGTGCCAGCAGCTGGGACAGTACCTACGAGCAGTACTTC.

This clone was seen only a few times. CDR3 loop: CASSYSTGRGELFF. The CDR3 nucleotides read TGTGCCAGCAGTTACTCGACAGGGCGAGGGGAGCTGTTTTTT. V usage is TRBV6-6 and J usage is TRBJ2-2; 7 bases are shared with TRBD1. The CDR3 has 14 residues. Germline V CDR1 and CDR2: MNHNY, SVGAGI (reference sequence). The J segment lost 8 bases and the V segment lost 0 bases, leaving 3 bases of the junction unmatched.

This clone was detected a few times. The rearrangement joins TRBV5-6 to TRBJ1-5; a possible D gene is TRBD1 (5 bases). Trimming took 0 bases from V and 4 from J, leaving 11 bases between them. The CDR3 runs to 15 residues. Germline-derived CDR1 and CDR2 are SGHDT and YYEEEE. CDR3 loop: CASSLEGAMNQPQHF. CDR3 coding DNA: TGTGCCAGCAGCTTGGAAGGGGCCATGAATCAGCCCCAGCATTTT.